The 17 T cell receptor beta chains below come from one sample, sequenced in a study of CD4 and CD8 cells across lung adenocarcinoma regions. TCRdb re-called the PCR reads through MiXCR, storing one row per CDR3 protein. This table has about 4,000 distinct CDR3 sequences, approximately 56% appearing once. Sequencing was performed on CD4+ T cells from the margin of a lung tumor. These receptors all come from a female donor with lung adenocarcinoma. The CD4 and CD8 labels of this study may be unreliable.

In its sample, this clonotype is medium-sized. The rearrangement links TRBV10-3 to TRBJ2-3; 7 positions match TRBD2. This CDR3 region has 14 residues. After removal of 6 bases from V and 4 bases from J, the junction contained 7 bases not matched to a gene. Germline lookup yields CDR1 ENHRY and CDR2 SYGVKD. This chain's CDR3 is CAIREREGADTQYF. DNA for the CDR3: TGTGCCATCAGGGAGCGGGAAGGGGCAGATACGCAGTATTTT.

V gene TRBV3-1 combines with J gene TRBJ1-2; D might be TRBD1 (5 bases). The CDR3 is made up of 14 amino acids. The V end was cut by 0 bases, the J end by 7 bases, with 12 bases between. Germline V gives CDR1 LGHDT, CDR2 YNNKEL (reference sequence). CDR3 nucleotide sequence: TGTGCCAGCAGCCAAGATGGAGGGAGGGGTGGCTACACCTTC. This gives the protein CASSQDGGRGGYTF.

The sample holds a few counts of this clonotype. The chain couples TRBV6-1 to TRBJ1-1; D gene uncertain. The V and J ends lost 6 bases and 1 base respectively, with 12 bases between them. The germline gives CDR1 MNHNS, CDR2 SASEGT. This CDR3 has 14 amino acids. This chain's CDR3 is CASSPSAKNTEAFF. CDR3 coding DNA: TGTGCCAGCAGCCCTTCAGCGAAGAACACTGAAGCTTTCTTT.

As DNA, the CDR3 is TGTGCCAGCCTCTCCGTGGTAGCGGGAGATGCCCAGTACTTC. Translation: CASLSVVAGDAQYF. V gene TRBV6-1 combines with J gene TRBJ2-5, with TRBD2 matching 9 bases. Looked up from germline, CDR1 is MNHNS and CDR2 is SASEGT. The CDR3 contains 14 residues. V was clipped by 8 bases and J by 9 bases; unmatched bases: 13.

The chain links TRBV6-1 to TRBJ2-3, with 7 nucleotides matching TRBD2. The DNA end favors TRBJ2-7, so the J call may be wrong. The CDR3 loop spans 16 amino acids. CDR1 is MNHNS, CDR2 SASEGT, per germline. CDR3 nucleotides: TGTGCCAGCAACTCCTTGGGGGGGTGGGGAAAAAATATGCAGTACTTC. It codes for CASNSLGGWGKNMQYF.

Note on this clonotype: A much larger clone is a single base away; this may be a read error. The CDR3 sequence: CASSEPSGGGEETQYF. DNA of the CDR3: TGTGCCAGCAGCGAGCCTTCGGGGGGGGGAGAAGAGACCCAGTACTTC. This chain uses TRBV6-1 with TRBJ2-5, with TRBD2 matching 8 bases. Germline trimming cut 6 bases from V and 3 bases from J; bases unmatched to any gene: 12. The CDR3 contains 16 residues. Germline assignment: CDR1 MNHNS and CDR2 SASEGT.

This clonotype ranks as medium-sized. The chain is built from TRBV6-1 and TRBJ2-5; possibly TRBD2 for D (5 bases). This CDR3 has 14 amino acids. Germline lookup yields CDR1 MNHNS and CDR2 SASEGT. Trimming cost V 0 bases and J 7 bases, with 12 bases left between them. The CDR3 DNA reads TGTGCCAGCAGTGAAGCCGGGGAAAGTGCGACCCAGTACTTC. Translation: CASSEAGESATQYF.

In the case of this clonotype: The junction departs from the called germline gene at one end, perhaps through a read error. The rearrangement links TRBV25-1 to TRBJ2-1; either TRBD1 or TRBD2 may supply D (5 bases each). Germline lookup yields CDR1 MGHDK and CDR2 SYGVNS. CDR3 length: 13 amino acids. DNA of the CDR3: TGTGCCAGCAGTGAGGGACCGGGGAGTGAGCTGTTTTTC. Amino acids: CASSEGPGSELFF.

This clonotype is termed medium-sized. V and J are TRBV6-1 and TRBJ2-7; 7 bases agree with TRBD2. CDR1 and CDR2 (germline): MNHNS, SASEGT. The V segment lost 1 base and the J segment 4 bases; nucleotides outside the gene matches: 7. The CDR3 contains 15 residues. CDR3 nucleotide sequence: TGTGCCAGCAGTGAAGGAGTTGGGGAGGGGTACGAGCAGTACTTC. Translating it yields CASSEGVGEGYEQYF.

The chain uses TRBV6-1 and TRBJ2-1, with 9 positions matching TRBD2. CDR1 and CDR2 from the germline V gene are MNHNS and SASEGT. Unmatched junction bases numbered 5, after V lost 2 bases and J lost 9 bases. The length of the CDR3 is 14 residues. The CDR3 region has the DNA TGTGCCAGCAGTGAACTAGCGGGATTCGGTGAGCAGTTCTTC. Residues: CASSELAGFGEQFF.

CDR3 bases: TGCGCCAGCATGGCTGGCTCCTACAATGAGCAGTTCTTC. The encoded protein is CASMAGSYNEQFF. This rearrangement joins TRBV10-2 to TRBJ2-1; D remains unclear. The germline CDR1 and CDR2 sequences are WSHSY and SAAADI. This CDR3 comprises 13 residues. Deletions cut 7 bases from V and 0 bases from J, with 7 bases between.

The chain recombines TRBV7-2 with TRBJ2-1, with D tentatively TRBD2 (5 bases). This CDR3 spans 15 amino acids. V shed 4 bases and J shed 1 base, with 11 bases lying between them. The germline V gene encodes CDR1 SGHTA and CDR2 FQGNSA. The CDR3 DNA sequence: TGTGCCAGCAGCTCCTTCAGCGGTTCCTACAATGAGCAGTTCTTC. Translating gives CASSSFSGSYNEQFF.

This clonotype was seen only a few times. This chain joins TRBV3-1 and TRBJ2-1; 9 positions agree with TRBD2. This CDR3 is 13 amino acids long. The junction had 2 bases not matched to a gene; V was cut back by 6 bases and J by 5 bases. CDR1 is LGHDT, CDR2 YNNKEL, per germline (reference sequence). CDR3 region: CASRGLADNEQFF. The CDR3 region has the DNA TGTGCCAGCAGGGGACTAGCAGACAATGAGCAGTTCTTC.

The chain joins TRBV6-5 to TRBJ2-2; possibly TRBD1 for D (6 bases). Germline lookup yields CDR1 MNHEY and CDR2 SVGAGI. The CDR3 is made up of 13 amino acids. V lost 4 bases and J 8 bases, leaving 11 bases between the germline ends. CDR3 nucleotide sequence: TGTGCCAGCAGTTTCGACAGGCGAGGGGAGCTGTTTTTT. This encodes CASSFDRRGELFF.

This clonotype has only one observation. The rearrangement joins TRBV6-1 to TRBJ2-3; TRBD1 matches at 7 bases. The J segment lost 2 bases and the V segment lost 1 base, leaving 3 bases of the junction unmatched. Germline V gives CDR1 MNHNS, CDR2 SASEGT. There are 15 residues in the CDR3. CDR3 DNA sequence: TGTGCCAGCAGTGAAGTCGGGACAGCCACAGATACGCAGTATTTT. Translation gives CASSEVGTATDTQYF.

About this clonotype itself: One end of the junction varies from germline; a read error may be responsible. This chain uses TRBV6-1 with TRBJ2-3; D is ambiguous. The CDR3 is made up of 11 amino acids. Germline V CDR1 and CDR2: MNHNS, SASEGT. CDR3 sequence: CASMRSEKQFF. CDR3 in DNA: TGTGCCAGTATGAGGTCCGAGAAGCAGTTTTTT.

The genes are TRBV6-1 and TRBJ2-2; D is perhaps TRBD2 (5 bases). With 6 bases removed from V and 9 bases from J, the gap between germline ends came to 17 bases. CDR3 length: 14 residues. Germline values: CDR1 MNHNS, CDR2 SASEGT. The CDR3 DNA sequence: TGTGCCAGCAGAATTCCGGGAATCGAAAGGGAGCTGTTTTTT. Residues: CASRIPGIERELFF.